A selection of T cell receptor beta chains follows, all from one sample in a study of T cell therapy after organ transplantation. Antigens of these TCRs are unknown. Repertoires were generated with immunoSEQ multiplex PCR, while TCRdb's copy carries only in-frame clones and drops some. The profile shows about 21,000 clones, 84% of them singletons. The specimen comprised CD8+ T cells from blood, sampled after autologous CMV-specific T cell therapy. The origin of the receptors is a human patient who had received a solid organ transplant and had CMV disease. Some T cells may be graft donor cells. Each CDR3 is given with its conserved first and last residue. A D gene is named only where the DNA matches it firmly. Clone sizes are given selectively: once, few, many, or a class where the clone is expanded.

clone size	J gene	D gene	V gene	CDR3 DNA	CDR3 protein
NA	TRBJ2-2	TRBD1	TRBV29-1	TGCAGCGTTGGGGACAGGGAGAACACCGGGGAGCTGTTTTTT	CSVGDRENTGELFF
NA	TRBJ2-7	TRBD1	TRBV9	TGTGCCAGCAGCGTATCAGGGGGCGGGCTCCATTCCTACGAGCAGTACTTC	CASSVSGGGLHSYEQYF
NA	TRBJ2-1	NA	TRBV11-2	TGTGCCAGCAGCAACACGGGGCCGCACTACAATGAGCAGTTCTTC	CASSNTGPHYNEQFF
NA	TRBJ2-7	NA	TRBV9	TGTGCCAGCAGCCCCCCGACAGGAAAACTCTACGAGCAGTACTTC	CASSPPTGKLYEQYF
NA	TRBJ2-3	TRBD2	TRBV7-6	TGTGCCAGCAGCTCTTTTAGCGGGATCACAGATACGCAGTATTTT	CASSSFSGITDTQYF
NA	TRBJ2-1	NA	TRBV7-6	TGTGCCAGCAGCCCTAGGTCTTTTGGCAATGAGCAGTTCTTC	CASSPRSFGNEQFF
NA	TRBJ2-5	NA	TRBV21-1	TGTGCCAGCAGCAGAGTACAGGATGGGACGGGGCCGATGTCCCAGTACTTC	CASSRVQDGTGPMSQYF
NA	TRBJ2-2	TRBD1	TRBV11-2	TGTGCCAGCAGCCTGGGACAGCCCGGGGAGCTGTTTTTT	CASSLGQPGELFF
NA	TRBJ2-1	NA	TRBV11-1	TGTGCCAGCAGTTATAGGGGGATTTTCCGCTCCTACAATGAGCAGTTCTTC	CASSYRGIFRSYNEQFF
NA	TRBJ2-7	NA	TRBV4-3	TGCGCCAGCAGCCAAGACGCCACCGGGACCCTCTACGAGCAGTACTTC	CASSQDATGTLYEQYF
NA	TRBJ2-5	NA	TRBV6-5	TGTGCCAGCAGTTACGGCTATCTCCAAGAGACCCAGTACTTC	CASSYGYLQETQYF
NA	TRBJ2-6	TRBD1	TRBV4-1	TGCGCCAGCAGCCTTCTCGGGGACAGGGGACCTGGGGCCAACGTCCTGACTTTC	CASSLLGDRGPGANVLTF
once	TRBJ2-1	TRBD2	TRBV6-6	TGTGCCAGCAGTTACTCTGGCGGGAGAGGGAATGAGCAGTTCTTC	CASSYSGGRGNEQFF
NA	TRBJ1-1	NA	TRBV11-2	TGTGCCAGCAGCTTAGGCGAGGGCAGACTCAACACTGAAGCTTTCTTT	CASSLGEGRLNTEAFF
NA	TRBJ2-3	NA	TRBV7-8	TGTGCCAGCAGCACCCAAAAGAGAACAGATACGCAGTATTTT	CASSTQKRTDTQYF
NA	TRBJ2-1	TRBD2	TRBV7-9	TGTGCCAGCAGCGCCCGACTAGCGGGAGGGCGAAATGAGCAGTTCTTC	CASSARLAGGRNEQFF
NA	TRBJ2-3	TRBD2	TRBV9	TGTGCCAGCAGCGAATCACGACTAGCGGGGGGCACAGATACGCAGTATTTT	CASSESRLAGGTDTQYF
NA	TRBJ1-4	TRBD1	TRBV7-3	TGTGCCAGCAGCCTCCACCCGGGACAGGGTAATGAAAAACTGTTTTTT	CASSLHPGQGNEKLFF
NA	TRBJ1-3	NA	TRBV4-3	TGCGCCAGCAGCCAAGTAAGACATCTCTCTGGAAACACCATATATTTT	CASSQVRHLSGNTIYF
NA	TRBJ2-7	NA	TRBV27	TGTGCCAGCTCCTGGGGGGCCCGACGGTGGTACGAGCAGTACTTC	CASSWGARRWYEQYF
NA	TRBJ1-2	NA	TRBV5-8	TGTGCCAGCAGCATGGACAGCTTTAGAAACTATGGCTACACCTTC	CASSMDSFRNYGYTF
NA	TRBJ2-5	NA	TRBV3-1/TRBV3-2	TGTGCCAGCGGTGAGACCCAGTACTTC	CASGETQYF
NA	TRBJ1-1	NA	TRBV18	TGTGCCAGCTCAGATAGGGAAACTGAAGCTTTCTTT	CASSDRETEAFF
NA	TRBJ2-5	NA	TRBV27	TGTGCCAGCATGAGCCTAGCCGACACTAAGACCCAGTACTTC	CASMSLADTKTQYF
NA	TRBJ2-7	NA	TRBV18	TGTGCCAGCTCACCACGTGGAGGATTGACCTACGAGCAGTACTTC	CASSPRGGLTYEQYF
NA	TRBJ2-7	TRBD1	TRBV6-5	TGTGCCAGCAGTTACCGGACAGGGCGGGTAGACGAGCAGTACTTC	CASSYRTGRVDEQYF
NA	TRBJ2-1	NA	TRBV4-1	TGCGCCAGCAGCTTTCCTGTGCCAGGGCCGGCCTACAATGAGCAGTTCTTC	CASSFPVPGPAYNEQFF
few	TRBJ1-5	NA	TRBV6-5	TGTGCCAGCAGTACAGGGCTCAATCAGCCCCAGCATTTT	CASSTGLNQPQHF
NA	TRBJ2-2	NA	TRBV4-3	TGCGCCAGCAGCCAAGGACTGAACACCGGGGAGCTGTTTTTT	CASSQGLNTGELFF
NA	TRBJ1-5	NA	TRBV5-5	TGTGCCAGCAGCGGGAAACATAGCAATCAGCCCCAGCATTTT	CASSGKHSNQPQHF
NA	TRBJ2-7	TRBD2	TRBV9	TGTGCCAGCAGCGTGGGACTAGCGGAAATCTACGAGCAGTACTTC	CASSVGLAEIYEQYF
NA	TRBJ2-7	NA	TRBV6-5	TGTGCCAGCAGCCGGGGCTACGAGCAGTACTTC	CASSRGYEQYF